A selection of T cell receptor beta chains follows, all from one sample in a study of blood T cell repertoires in COVID-19. Libraries were prepared by immunoSEQ multiplex PCR; TCRdb keeps only in-frame clonotypes and omits some of them. The sample has tens of thousands of clones, 88% seen once. The sequenced material came from peripheral blood. The receptors derive from a man between 60 and 70 years old with acute or convalescent COVID-19. The CDR3 runs from the conserved cysteine through the conserved F or W. Fields, in order: J gene, V gene, clone size, CDR3 protein. Only part of the rows carry a size: once, few, many, or a class if the clone is expanded.

J gene: TRBJ2-1
V gene: TRBV9
clone size: NA
CDR3 protein: CASSVGTGVNHEQFF

J gene: TRBJ2-7
V gene: TRBV9
clone size: NA
CDR3 protein: CASSEGGGRPYEQYF

J gene: TRBJ2-5
V gene: TRBV7-3
clone size: NA
CDR3 protein: CASSLTSGREGTQYF

J gene: TRBJ1-1
V gene: TRBV4-1
clone size: NA
CDR3 protein: CASSHPGQGNTEAFF

J gene: TRBJ1-2
V gene: TRBV15
clone size: NA
CDR3 protein: CATSVGLPRGYTF

J gene: TRBJ2-7
V gene: TRBV27
clone size: once
CDR3 protein: CASSLYPGAGYEQYF

J gene: TRBJ2-1
V gene: TRBV6-2/TRBV6-3
clone size: NA
CDR3 protein: CASSKLAGEGNEQFF

J gene: TRBJ2-1
V gene: TRBV12-1
clone size: NA
CDR3 protein: CASSFEDVSGRAKKNEQFF

J gene: TRBJ2-4
V gene: TRBV30
clone size: NA
CDR3 protein: CAWSIGDRDIQYF

J gene: TRBJ2-1
V gene: TRBV6-5
clone size: NA
CDR3 protein: CASSFRRESEQFF

J gene: TRBJ2-2
V gene: TRBV29-1
clone size: NA
CDR3 protein: CSVEDLGQGVPGELFF

J gene: TRBJ2-5
V gene: TRBV6-6
clone size: NA
CDR3 protein: CASSYGGRYQETQYF

J gene: TRBJ2-7
V gene: TRBV6-6
clone size: NA
CDR3 protein: CASSYRDRGGEQYF

J gene: TRBJ1-4
V gene: TRBV5-1
clone size: NA
CDR3 protein: CASSRDRASTNEKLFF

J gene: TRBJ2-7
V gene: TRBV3-1/TRBV3-2
clone size: NA
CDR3 protein: CASSQVQGIYEQYF

J gene: TRBJ2-4
V gene: TRBV11-2
clone size: NA
CDR3 protein: CASSLGLAGNIQYF

J gene: TRBJ2-6
V gene: TRBV11-2
clone size: NA
CDR3 protein: CASTFQAGANVLTF

J gene: TRBJ2-7
V gene: TRBV7-9
clone size: few
CDR3 protein: CASSQPGRATSGSSYEQYF

J gene: TRBJ1-2
V gene: TRBV28
clone size: NA
CDR3 protein: CASSLALINYGYTF

J gene: TRBJ2-1
V gene: TRBV3-1/TRBV3-2
clone size: NA
CDR3 protein: CASSQEFPLGGGPRNEQFF

J gene: TRBJ2-1
V gene: TRBV27
clone size: NA
CDR3 protein: CASTPGEGLGYNEQFF

J gene: TRBJ2-1
V gene: TRBV28
clone size: NA
CDR3 protein: CASSLWGVEQFF